These 26 T cell receptor beta chains were all obtained from the same sample, sequenced in a study of blood T cell repertoires in COVID-19. Profiling relied on immunoSEQ multiplex PCR, and the TCRdb table lists in-frame clones only, not all of them. The sample consists of fewer than 350,000 clones, approximately 88% of them appearing once. Sequenced input: peripheral blood. The receptors come from a man younger than 30 with active or convalescent COVID-19.

The chain joins TRBV25-1 to TRBJ1-5; D is ambiguous. The CDR3 is 14 residues long. CDR1 and CDR2 from the germline V gene are MGHDK and SYGVNS. Trimming took 1 base from V and 0 from J, leaving 4 bases between them. The DNA for the CDR3 is TGTGCCAGCAGTGAATCCCATAGCAATCAGCCCCAGCATTTT. Translating gives CASSESHSNQPQHF. The full variable domain, completed using reference TRBV25-1 and TRBJ1-5, is EADIYQTPRYLVIGTGKKITLECSQTMGHDKMYWYQQDPGMELHLIHYSYGVNSTEKGDLSSESTVSRIRTEHFPLTLESARPSHTSQYLCASSESHSNQPQHFGDGTRLSIL.

The gene calls are TRBV9 and TRBJ1-5, with no clear D. Looked up from germline, CDR1 is SGDLS and CDR2 is YYNGEE. The V end was cut by 4 bases, the J end by 2 bases, with 10 bases between. This CDR3 comprises 14 residues. As DNA, the CDR3 is TGTGCCAGCAGCACCGGTGGAGGCAATCAGCCCCAGCATTTT. Its translation: CASSTGGGNQPQHF.

Details on this clone: An end of the junction does not agree with germline; a read error may underlie this. The chain recombines TRBV7-6 with TRBJ2-1; the match to TRBD2 covers 12 bases. CDR1 is SGHVS, CDR2 FNYEAQ, per germline. The CDR3 has 15 residues. CDR3 sequence reads: CASSLAGGPQNEQFF. The DNA for the CDR3 is TGTGCCAGCAGCCTAGCGGGGGGGCCCCAAAATGAGCAGTTCTTC.

This chain uses TRBV4-1 with TRBJ2-3, with D maybe TRBD2 (6 bases). Germline V gives CDR1 MGHRA, CDR2 YSYEKL. Trimming stripped 0 bases from V and 4 bases from J, with 11 bases between. The CDR3 is made up of 15 amino acids. CDR3 protein: CASSQDRLESDTQYF. The CDR3, as DNA: TGCGCCAGCAGCCAAGATCGACTAGAATCAGATACGCAGTATTTT.

V usage is TRBV3-1 (or the pseudogene TRBV3-2) and J usage is TRBJ2-2; TRBD1 might be the D (6 bases). Trimming pared 6 bases from V and 3 bases from J, leaving 20 bases between. The CDR3 length is 17 residues. CDR1 and CDR2 (germline): LGHDT, YNNKEL (reference sequence). The CDR3 coding sequence is TGTGCCAGCAGAGATAAATGGGGCAGGGGTGACACCGGGGAGCTGTTTTTT. Translated, it gives CASRDKWGRGDTGELFF.

The rearrangement joins TRBV19 to TRBJ2-4, with D perhaps matching TRBD1 (5 bases). V gave up 5 bases and J gave up 2 bases, with 13 bases separating them. This CDR3 has 15 amino acids. CDR1 is LNHDA, CDR2 SQIVND, per germline (reference sequence). The CDR3 loop reads CASSPAGRSKNIQYF. In DNA, the CDR3 is TGTGCCAGTAGTCCGGCAGGGCGGTCCAAAAACATTCAGTACTTC.

The chain links TRBV7-6 to TRBJ1-2; 9 bases are shared with TRBD1. J gave up 8 bases and V 8 bases, and 3 bases lay outside the gene matches. Looked up from germline, CDR1 is SGHVS and CDR2 is FNYEAQ. The CDR3 contains 11 residues. CDR3 nucleotide sequence: TGTGCCAGCGGGACAGGGAGCGGCTACACCTTC. As protein: CASGTGSGYTF.

The chain uses TRBV6-2 or TRBV6-3 and TRBJ2-1; 8 bases fit TRBD1. The length of the CDR3 is 14 residues. The germline V gene encodes CDR1 MNHEY and CDR2 SVGEGT. The V segment lost 6 bases and the J segment 10 bases; nucleotides outside the gene matches: 11. CDR3 sequence reads: CASSPRTGLGEQFF. Written as DNA, the CDR3 is TGTGCCAGCAGCCCCCGGACAGGGTTGGGGGAGCAGTTCTTC.

The chain joins TRBV27 to TRBJ2-3, with D tentatively TRBD2 (6 bases). Trimming stripped 2 bases from V and 5 bases from J, with 14 bases between. The CDR3 is 15 amino acids. Germline V CDR1 and CDR2: MNHEY, SMNVEV (reference sequence). The CDR3 region is CASSLRRGEGDTQYF. CDR3 bases: TGTGCCAGCAGTTTAAGGCGGGGTGAGGGAGATACGCAGTATTTT.

The rearrangement joins TRBV27 to TRBJ1-2; possible D gene TRBD1, 5 bases. The CDR3 loop spans 14 amino acids. Germline-derived CDR1 and CDR2 are MNHEY and SMNVEV (reference sequence). The V end was cut by 2 bases, the J end by 4 bases, with 11 bases between. CDR3 region: CASSLGAPFYGYTF. Here the CDR3 DNA reads TGTGCCAGCAGTTTAGGGGCGCCCTTCTATGGCTACACCTTC.

This clone is a singleton in its sample. The chain is built from TRBV12-3 or TRBV12-4 and TRBJ1-1; 10 bases are shared with TRBD1. The CDR3 sequence is 13 residues long. With 3 bases clipped from V and 8 bases from J, the junction kept 3 bases outside the gene matches. The CDR3 nucleotides read TGTGCCAGCAGTTTCGGGACAGGGGCAGAAGCTTTCTTT. It translates to CASSFGTGAEAFF.

The V gene is TRBV11-2, the J gene TRBJ2-4, with a weak D call TRBD2 (7 bases). CDR1 SGHAT and CDR2 FQNNGV come from the germline V gene. Between the trimmed V and J ends, which lost 0 bases and 6 bases, there was a span of 15 bases. The CDR3 totals 16 residues. The CDR3 nucleotides read TGTGCCAGCAGCTTAGATTGGGCGGGGGCTACAAACATTCAGTACTTC. Amino acid sequence: CASSLDWAGATNIQYF.

J is TRBJ2-3 and V is TRBV9; 10 bases are a match to TRBD2. CDR3 length: 15 residues. With 4 bases clipped from V and 7 bases from J, the junction kept 9 bases outside the gene matches. Germline-derived CDR1 and CDR2 are SGDLS and YYNGEE. The CDR3 is CASSFQRGGGNTQYF. CDR3 nucleotide sequence: TGTGCCAGCAGCTTTCAGCGGGGGGGTGGAAATACGCAGTATTTT. Looking up the rest from reference TRBV9 and TRBJ2-3 gives the full variable domain: DSGVTQTPKHLITATGQRVTLRCSPRSGDLSVYWYQQSLDQGLQFLIQYYNGEERAKGNILERFSAQQFPDLHSELNLSSLELGDSALYFCASSFQRGGGNTQYFGPGTRLTVL.

The CDR3 DNA sequence: TGTGCCAGCAGTTACTATACAGGGTCTGGCTACACCTTC. It specifies CASSYYTGSGYTF. The chain links TRBV6-5 to TRBJ1-2, with a weak D call TRBD1 (6 bases). CDR1 and CDR2 from the germline V gene are MNHEY and SVGAGI. The CDR3 consists of 13 residues. Between the trimmed V and J ends, which lost 1 base and 7 bases, there was a span of 10 bases.

V gene TRBV6-4 combines with J gene TRBJ2-3, with a weak D call TRBD2 (6 bases). V was trimmed by 0 bases and J by 0 bases, leaving 10 bases between them. CDR3 length: 16 residues. Germline lookup yields CDR1 MRHNA and CDR2 SNTAGT. The CDR3 DNA reads TGTGCCAGCAGTGACTCTGGGGACTTAAGCACAGATACGCAGTATTTT. This translates into CASSDSGDLSTDTQYF.

This chain uses TRBV6-5 with TRBJ1-1, with a possible D match to TRBD1 (5 bases). Germline CDR1 MNHEY, CDR2 SVGAGI. The CDR3 spans 13 residues. The V gene lost 9 bases and the J gene lost 0 bases, with 11 bases spanning the gap. The CDR3, as DNA: TGTGCCAGTAATGACAGCATGAACACTGAAGCTTTCTTT. It encodes CASNDSMNTEAFF.

The chain joins TRBV12-3 or TRBV12-4 to TRBJ2-1, with a tentative D call TRBD1 (5 bases). The CDR3 contains 13 residues. The V and J ends lost 5 bases and 7 bases respectively, with 12 bases between them. The CDR3 loop reads CASSAAGYNEQFF. In nucleotides, the CDR3 is TGTGCCAGCAGTGCGGCAGGGTATAATGAGCAGTTCTTC.

This clone was seen more than once but under ten times. The rearrangement uses TRBV6-2 or TRBV6-3 and TRBJ1-2, with 8 bases that match TRBD1. The junction had 7 bases not matched to a gene; V was cut back by 2 bases and J by 5 bases. Germline V lookup: CDR1 MNHEY, CDR2 SVGEGT. The CDR3 is 15 amino acids. The CDR3 loop reads CASSYADRGSYGYTF. The CDR3 nucleotides are TGTGCCAGCAGTTACGCCGACAGGGGATCGTATGGCTACACCTTC.

The chain has TRBV21-1 and TRBJ1-1; whether TRBD1, the table's D call, matches the DNA was not checked. TRBV21-1 is marked as a pseudogene. This CDR3 is built from 14 residues. CDR3 sequence: CASTAGHLDREAFF. CDR3 nucleotide sequence: TGTGCCAGCACCGCCGGTCACCTCGACAGGGAAGCTTTCTTT.

The chain joins TRBV6-2 or TRBV6-3 to TRBJ2-1, with D unresolved. Germline V lookup: CDR1 MNHEY, CDR2 SVGEGT. This CDR3 has 14 amino acids. Trimming took 5 bases from V and 8 from J, leaving 16 bases between them. CDR3 sequence: CASSPTLIGYEQFF. The CDR3, as DNA: TGTGCCAGCAGTCCAACCCTTATTGGCTATGAGCAGTTCTTC.

The chain uses TRBV10-3 and TRBJ1-1, with D maybe TRBD1 (5 bases). The CDR3 is made up of 16 amino acids. Germline CDR1 is ENHRY and CDR2 is SYGVKD. Trimming left V 2 bases short and J 1 base short, with 14 bases between. The CDR3 DNA sequence: TGTGCCATCAGTGAGGGGCAGGGAGGGCGGAACACTGAAGCTTTCTTT. It yields the protein CAISEGQGGRNTEAFF.

The rearrangement joins TRBV27 to TRBJ1-3; TRBD1 matches 7 bases. The germline V gene encodes CDR1 MNHEY and CDR2 SMNVEV (reference sequence). J gave up 0 bases and V 5 bases, and 13 bases lay outside the gene matches. The CDR3 covers 18 residues. The CDR3 reads CASSPDRPLLLSGNTIYF. The CDR3 coding sequence is TGTGCCAGCAGTCCGGACAGGCCCCTCTTACTCTCTGGAAACACCATATATTTT.

In DNA, the CDR3 is TGTGCCAGCAGCTTACCGGGACAGGGGACCGCCTATGGCTACACCTTC. Amino acids: CASSLPGQGTAYGYTF. The V gene is TRBV7-8, the J gene TRBJ1-2, with TRBD1 matching 10 bases. Trimming at V came to 2 bases and at J to 4 bases, leaving 7 bases not matched to a gene. The germline CDR1 and CDR2 sequences are SGHVS and FQNEAQ. This CDR3 region has 16 residues. The full variable domain, in which reference TRBV7-8 and TRBJ1-2 provide the parts outside the CDR3, is GAGVSQSPRYKVAKRGQDVALRCDPISGHVSLFWYQQALGQGPEFLTYFQNEAQLDKSGLPSDRFFAERPEGSVSTLKIQRTQQEDSAVYLCASSLPGQGTAYGYTFGSGTRLTVV.

V and J are TRBV5-5 and TRBJ1-4, with 7 bases that match TRBD1. Per the germline V gene, CDR1 is SGHKS and CDR2 is YYEKEE (reference sequence). V lost 4 bases and J lost 4; bases outside the gene matches: 4. This CDR3 spans 14 amino acids. The CDR3 is CASSTGVGNEKLFF. The CDR3 DNA reads as TGTGCCAGCAGCACAGGGGTCGGTAATGAAAAACTGTTTTTT.

The chain recombines TRBV2 with TRBJ1-1; D may be TRBD1 (6 bases). V was clipped by 0 bases and J by 5 bases, with 16 bases between them. CDR3 size: 16 residues. CDR1 is SNHLY and CDR2 is FYNNEI in the germline V gene. For the CDR3, the DNA is TGTGCCAGCAGTGAAGCGGGGGCAGGAGTTGGTACTGAAGCTTTCTTT. Amino acid sequence: CASSEAGAGVGTEAFF.

There are many counts of this clone. The V call is TRBV25-1, the J call TRBJ1-2; 8 nucleotides align to TRBD1. The CDR3 has 18 residues. Per germline, CDR1 MGHDK and CDR2 SYGVNS. After removal of 5 bases from V and 4 bases from J, the junction contained 18 bases not matched to a gene. CDR3 loop: CASSNTFNTGQASYGYTF. DNA for the CDR3: TGTGCCAGCAGTAACACGTTCAATACGGGACAGGCATCCTATGGCTACACCTTC.